This T cell receptor beta chain was sequenced for a study of metastatic and nonmetastatic thyroid tumors. For the study at large: Thyroid patients, malignant and benign, had repertoires compared across blood and tumor or nodule tissue.

No treatment had been given to any patient before thyroid surgery. Authors' methods: Building a distant-metastasis classifier for papillary thyroid cancer drew on CDR3 differences across clinicopathological groups. TCRdb re-called the PCR reads through MiXCR. V and J calls and clone size were set by TCRdb, not the authors. Of approximately 11,000 clones detected, under 30% appear once; the ten largest clones hold about 10%. Study conclusions and caveats: Benign nodules reportedly had significantly lower TCR beta diversity than malignant thyroid tumors in blood and tumor.

The CDR3 sequence is 15 residues long. Germline CDR1 GTSNPN, CDR2 SVGIG (reference sequence). To note about this clone: Its cognate antigen is unknown. The germline gene is not matched at one end of the junction; a read error may be the cause.

The receptor's source is a male donor with papillary thyroid cancer or a benign thyroid nodule (not recorded which). Some clones in this sample may be carry-over from other donors' samples. This sequence joins TRBV30 and TRBJ2-7; possible D gene TRBD2, 6 bases. What was sequenced was tumor tissue. The CDR3 sequence is CTWSVPGSSSYEQYF. DNA for the CDR3: TGTACCTGGAGTGTACCCGGGAGTAGCTCCTACGAGCAGTACTTC.